Listed here are 23 T cell receptor beta chains from one sample, sequenced in a study of cytomegalovirus exposure and HLA in healthy donors. Some clones are missing from TCRdb's copy, which holds only in-frame ones; the method was immunoSEQ multiplex PCR. Counted here are more than 90,000 clones, about 87% occurring once; the ten biggest clones make up more than 1.5%. The sequencing input was PBMCs. The receptors stem from a man between 18 and 35 years old in good health and CMV-seronegative.

Notes on this clone: This sample includes further DNA sequences coding for the same CDR3. V is TRBV6-6 and J is TRBJ1-4; possible D gene TRBD1, 5 bases. The V gene's germline CDR1 is MNHNY and CDR2 SVGAGI (reference sequence). The CDR3 sequence is 15 residues long. Between the trimmed V and J ends, which lost 0 bases and 2 bases, there was a span of 7 bases. CDR3 coding DNA: TGTGCCAGCAGTTACTCGGGGGGTACTAATGAAAAACTGTTTTTT. Amino acid sequence: CASSYSGGTNEKLFF.

The genes are TRBV5-1 and TRBJ2-7; 9 positions match TRBD2. The germline gives CDR1 SGHRS, CDR2 YFSETQ. J was trimmed by 4 bases and V by 4 bases; bases with no gene match: 6. The CDR3 totals 14 residues. CDR3 in amino acids: CASSRTGLAYEQYF. CDR3 nucleotides: TGCGCCAGCAGCCGGACAGGACTAGCGTACGAGCAGTACTTC.

This chain uses TRBV28 with TRBJ2-7, with D possibly TRBD1 on 5 matching bases. V gave up 5 bases and J gave up 0 bases, with 14 bases separating them. Germline V gives CDR1 MDHEN, CDR2 SYDVKM. CDR3 length: 15 residues. The CDR3 DNA reads as TGTGCCAGCAGTCCAATTAAGACAGTCTCCTACGAGCAGTACTTC. This gives the protein CASSPIKTVSYEQYF.

This clone was detected only a few times. This rearrangement joins TRBV4-3 to TRBJ2-7, with 8 bases lining up with TRBD1. Germline values: CDR1 LGHNA, CDR2 YSLEER. The J segment lost 1 base and the V segment lost 3 bases, leaving 8 bases of the junction unmatched. The length of the CDR3 is 16 residues. CDR3 sequence reads: CASSHSATGESYEQYF. The DNA of the CDR3 is TGCGCCAGCAGCCACAGCGCGACAGGGGAGTCCTACGAGCAGTACTTC.

The chain uses TRBV19 and TRBJ2-1; 15 bases fit TRBD2. The CDR3 runs to 18 residues. Germline V gene lookup returns CDR1 LNHDA and CDR2 SQIVND (reference sequence). V gave up 5 bases and J gave up 3 bases; unmatched junction bases: 8. CDR3 sequence reads: CASSAGLAGGGNYNEQFF. For the CDR3, the DNA is TGTGCCAGTAGTGCAGGACTAGCGGGAGGGGGGAACTACAATGAGCAGTTCTTC.

This chain connects TRBV5-1 to TRBJ2-7; TRBD2 agrees at 7 bases. The CDR3 contains 13 residues. V dropped 4 bases and J dropped 9; count of bases not matched to a gene: 10. Germline V lookup: CDR1 SGHRS, CDR2 YFSETQ. The CDR3: CASSTGTTIGQYF. Here the CDR3 DNA reads TGCGCCAGCAGCACCGGGACTACGATCGGGCAGTACTTC.

The chain recombines TRBV28 with TRBJ2-7, with 14 positions matching TRBD2. J was trimmed by 4 bases and V by 6 bases; bases with no gene match: 5. In germline, CDR1 is MDHEN, CDR2 SYDVKM. The CDR3 length is 15 residues. The DNA for the CDR3 is TGTGCCAGCAGGGGAGGGACTAGCGGGAGTTACGAGCAGTACTTC. Amino acid sequence: CASRGGTSGSYEQYF.

This clone was seen a handful of times. The chain recombines TRBV6-6 with TRBJ1-1, with 7 bases fitting TRBD1. Germline V gives CDR1 MNHNY, CDR2 SVGAGI (reference sequence). V gave up 4 bases and J gave up 6 bases; unmatched junction bases: 8. This CDR3 comprises 14 residues. This chain's CDR3 is CASSLTGYSAEAFF. The DNA for the CDR3 is TGTGCCAGCAGTTTGACAGGGTATTCGGCTGAAGCTTTCTTT.

The chain links TRBV7-2 to TRBJ2-5, with 8 bases aligning to TRBD2. Germline assignment: CDR1 SGHTA and CDR2 FQGNSA. Unmatched junction bases numbered 9, after V lost 7 bases and J lost 5 bases. The CDR3 extends over 14 amino acids. Written as DNA, the CDR3 is TGTGCCAGCAACAGACCGGGACTAGTGGAGACCCAGTACTTC. Its translation is CASNRPGLVETQYF.

The chain's CDR3 is CASSFPGGNGYTF. In DNA, the CDR3 is TGTGCCAGCAGTTTTCCAGGGGGCAATGGCTACACCTTC. The J gene is TRBJ1-2, the V gene TRBV28, with 8 bases identical to TRBD1. The CDR3 is made up of 13 amino acids. Germline trimming cut 3 bases from V and 6 bases from J; bases unmatched to any gene: 3. Germline loops: CDR1 MDHEN, CDR2 SYDVKM.

The chain carries TRBV4-1 and TRBJ1-1, with a weak D call TRBD1 (6 bases). The CDR3 totals 17 residues. V was clipped by 0 bases and J by 0 bases, with 14 bases between them. Per the germline V gene, CDR1 is MGHRA and CDR2 is YSYEKL. The CDR3 is CASSQDLRGVMNTEAFF. For the CDR3, the DNA is TGCGCCAGCAGCCAAGATCTCAGGGGCGTTATGAACACTGAAGCTTTCTTT.

The chain couples TRBV4-1 to TRBJ2-7; D possibly corresponds to TRBD2 (5 bases). Trimming removed 2 bases at V and 3 bases at J, with 17 bases between. CDR3 length: 16 residues. The germline gives CDR1 MGHRA, CDR2 YSYEKL. CDR3 sequence (DNA): TGCGCCAGCAGCCAATTTATCAATCGAGGGAGCTACGAGCAGTACTTC. This translates into CASSQFINRGSYEQYF.

The chain uses TRBV28 and TRBJ1-5; 9 bases are shared with TRBD1. Germline trimming cut 7 bases from V and 4 bases from J; bases unmatched to any gene: 8. The CDR3 loop spans 15 amino acids. Germline CDR1 reads MDHEN; CDR2 reads SYDVKM. CDR3 sequence (DNA): TGTGCCAGCACCACCGAAGGGACAGGGAATCAGCCCCAGCATTTT. It translates to CASTTEGTGNQPQHF.

This clone is a singleton in its sample. V and J are TRBV7-2 and TRBJ2-2, with 9 bases aligning to TRBD2. V lost 2 bases to trimming and J lost 2 bases; unmatched junction nucleotides: 3. The CDR3 sequence is 16 residues long. Germline V gene data show CDR1 as SGHTA and CDR2 as FQGNSA. In DNA, the CDR3 is TGTGCCAGCAGCTTAAGCGGGGGGTCAAACACCGGGGAGCTGTTTTTT. Encoded protein: CASSLSGGSNTGELFF.

This chain joins TRBV29-1 and TRBJ2-1; TRBD2 matches at 7 bases. This CDR3 region has 13 residues. Germline V gene data show CDR1 as SQVTM and CDR2 as ANQGSEA. J lost 2 bases, V lost 4 bases, and 2 bases had no gene match. This chain's CDR3 is CSVARGAYNEQFF. CDR3 nucleotide sequence: TGCAGCGTTGCACGGGGGGCCTACAATGAGCAGTTCTTC.

This sequence joins TRBV2 and TRBJ2-7; D not certain. Between the trimmed V and J ends, which lost 6 bases and 0 bases, there was a span of 12 bases. Germline V lookup: CDR1 SNHLY, CDR2 FYNNEI. This CDR3 spans 14 amino acids. Written as DNA, the CDR3 is TGTGCCAGCAGCTCAGGCTACAGCTCCTACGAGCAGTACTTC. Its translation: CASSSGYSSYEQYF.

The chain has TRBV7-2 and TRBJ1-1, with D tentatively TRBD1 (5 bases). CDR3 length equals 14 residues. CDR1 is SGHTA and CDR2 is FQGNSA in the germline V gene. Trimming pared 5 bases from V and 0 bases from J, leaving 10 bases between. CDR3 sequence (DNA): TGTGCCAGCAGCCCTACGACAGTGAACACTGAAGCTTTCTTT. Translating gives CASSPTTVNTEAFF. The full variable domain, rest sourced from reference TRBV7-2 and TRBJ1-1, is GAGVSQSPSNKVTEKGKDVELRCDPISGHTALYWYRQSLGQGLEFLIYFQGNSAPDKSGLPSDRFSAERTGGSVSTLTIQRTQQEDSAVYLCASSPTTVNTEAFFGQGTRLTVV.

The chain joins TRBV19 to TRBJ1-1; 9 positions match TRBD1. Germline assignment: CDR1 LNHDA and CDR2 SQIVND (reference sequence). The CDR3 is made up of 17 amino acids. Trimming at V came to 6 bases and at J to 2 bases, leaving 13 bases not matched to a gene. The CDR3 DNA is TGTGCCAGTAGAACCGCCGGCGGGGGACAGGGAAACACTGAAGCTTTCTTT. Translating gives CASRTAGGGQGNTEAFF.

The V gene is TRBV5-1, the J gene TRBJ1-4, with TRBD1 identical over 8 bases. The trim removed 0 bases at V and 7 bases at J, leaving 5 bases unmatched. The CDR3 covers 15 residues. The germline V gene has CDR1 SGHRS and CDR2 YFSETQ. As DNA, the CDR3 is TGCGCCAGCAGCTTGGATCAAGGACAGGGTGAAAAACTGTTTTTT. This translates into CASSLDQGQGEKLFF. Variable domain in full (rest from reference TRBV5-1 and TRBJ1-4): KAGVTQTPRYLIKTRGQQVTLSCSPISGHRSVSWYQQTPGQGLQFLFEYFSETQRNKGNFPGRFSGRQFSNSRSEMNVSTLELGDSALYLCASSLDQGQGEKLFFGSGTQLSVL.

The chain uses TRBV27 and TRBJ2-7, with TRBD1 matching over 8 bases. Trimming cost V 5 bases and J 1 base; bases outside gene matches: 10. CDR1 and CDR2 from the germline V gene are MNHEY and SMNVEV (reference sequence). The CDR3 has 16 amino acids. The CDR3 DNA follows: TGTGCCAGCAGTCTCGTTTCAGGGGGCGCATCCTACGAGCAGTACTTC. Protein: CASSLVSGGASYEQYF.

This clone was picked up one time. The CDR3 region has the DNA TGTGCCACCAGCAGCCCACCCTTTACAGGGTTCGGGCATCAGCCCCAGCATTTT. Its translation: CATSSPPFTGFGHQPQHF. The chain has TRBV15 and TRBJ1-5; a possible D gene is TRBD1 (6 bases). The CDR3 covers 18 residues. V lost 3 bases and J lost 5, with 23 bases in between. Germline V gene data show CDR1 as LNHNV and CDR2 as YYDKDF (reference sequence).

This chain connects TRBV4-1 to TRBJ2-5; 7 bases are shared with TRBD1. V lost 4 bases to trimming and J lost 4 bases; unmatched junction nucleotides: 18. The CDR3 covers 18 residues. The germline gives CDR1 MGHRA, CDR2 YSYEKL. The CDR3 bases are TGCGCCAGCAGCCTCTCCATCGGACAGAACCACAGGGGAGAGACCCAGTACTTC. Residues: CASSLSIGQNHRGETQYF.

The chain has TRBV13 and TRBJ1-1; D remains ambiguous. The CDR3 runs to 16 residues. Trimming took 1 base from V and 0 from J, leaving 12 bases between them. Germline values: CDR1 PRHDT, CDR2 FYEKMQ (reference sequence). The CDR3 loop is CASSLDPGKVNTEAFF. The CDR3, as DNA: TGTGCCAGCAGCTTAGACCCCGGGAAGGTGAACACTGAAGCTTTCTTT.